The 26 T cell receptor beta chains listed next were all sequenced from one sample in a study of prognosis after radiotherapy for stage I lung cancer. The genomic DNA TCR beta CDR3 region underwent two rounds of multiplex PCR. Primers specific to each TRBV and TRBJ gene drove first-round PCR. TCRdb independently ran MiXCR on the multiplex PCR reads; one entry per CDR3 protein. The sample carries 12,000 to 15,000 distinct CDR3 sequences, 30% to 40% recorded once. Here the sequenced sample was PBMCs, taken before or after stereotactic body radiation therapy (not recorded which). The receptors come from a donor at least 50 years old with non-small cell lung cancer.

The rearrangement joins TRBV3-1 to TRBJ2-2, with no clear D. CDR1 is LGHDT and CDR2 is YNNKEL in the germline V gene (reference sequence). The V end was cut by 1 base, the J end by 5 bases, with 2 bases between. This CDR3 spans 12 amino acids. The DNA for the CDR3 is TGTGCCAGCAGCCAAGCTACCGGGGAGCTGTTTTTT. Amino acid sequence: CASSQATGELFF.

As concerns this clonotype: A far larger clone is just one base off, so this is likely a read error. The chain has TRBV28 and TRBJ2-5; the match to TRBD2 covers 9 bases. Near its end, the DNA agrees better with TRBJ2-7, so the J call may be wrong. CDR1 and CDR2 from the germline V gene are MDHEN and SYDVKM. The CDR3 loop spans 16 amino acids. The CDR3 DNA reads as TGTGCCAGCAGTTCCAGAGGGACTAGCTTTTCCTACGAGCAGTACTTC. It specifies CASSSRGTSFSYEQYF.

This clonotype came up many times. A much larger clone differs from this one at a single base, so this may be a read error. This chain uses TRBV6-5 with TRBJ2-1; TRBD1 or TRBD2 may be the D gene (7 bases each). Germline CDR1 and CDR2: MNHEY and SVGAGI. The CDR3 consists of 15 residues. Trimming pared 0 bases from V and 9 bases from J, leaving 15 bases between. The CDR3 loop reads CASSYSGAGGGEQFF. DNA of the CDR3: TGTGCCAGCAGTTACTCTGGGGCAGGGGGGGGTGAGCAGTTCTTC.

The rearrangement joins TRBV5-1 to TRBJ2-3; D gene uncertain. Trimming took off 6 bases at V and 1 base at J, with 12 bases between the two ends. Germline values: CDR1 SGHRS, CDR2 YFSETQ. The CDR3 length is 14 residues. The CDR3 DNA follows: TGCGCCAGCATCCCGAATTGGGGCACAGATACGCAGTATTTT. It yields the protein CASIPNWGTDTQYF.

This clonotype was counted a few times. V is TRBV5-4 and J is TRBJ2-5; D is unclear. V was clipped by 0 bases and J by 3 bases, with 6 bases between them. The CDR3 sequence is 13 residues long. Germline CDR1 reads SGHNT; CDR2 reads YYREEE (reference sequence). The CDR3 sequence is CASSLEVEETQYF. As DNA, the CDR3 is TGTGCCAGCAGCTTGGAAGTGGAAGAGACCCAGTACTTC. The whole variable domain, filled in from reference TRBV5-4 and TRBJ2-5, reads ETGVTQSPTHLIKTRGQQVTLRCSSQSGHNTVSWYQQALGQGPQFIFQYYREEENGRGNFPPRFSGLQFPNYSSELNVNALELDDSALYLCASSLEVEETQYFGPGTRLLVL.

The chain uses TRBV5-8 and TRBJ2-2, with a weak D call TRBD1 (6 bases). The CDR3 consists of 15 residues. CDR1 SGHTS and CDR2 YDEGEE come from the germline V gene. Between the trimmed V and J ends, which lost 4 bases and 5 bases, there was a span of 15 bases. DNA of the CDR3: TGTGCCAGCAGCAGGACAGCGGAACTTACCGGGGAGCTGTTTTTT. This gives the protein CASSRTAELTGELFF.

The rearrangement links TRBV15 to TRBJ2-7, with a possible D match to TRBD2 (6 bases). Germline CDR1 LNHNV, CDR2 YYDKDF (reference sequence). V was pared by 1 base and J by 2 bases, with 15 bases between. The length of the CDR3 is 16 residues. The CDR3 DNA reads TGTGCCACCAGCAGAGGAATCGGGAGCTATGCCTACGAGCAGTACTTC. It yields the protein CATSRGIGSYAYEQYF.

This clonotype was picked up many times. The chain joins TRBV5-1 to TRBJ1-3, with a weak D call TRBD1 (5 bases). Between the trimmed V and J ends, which lost 1 base and 6 bases, there was a span of 17 bases. This CDR3 has 16 amino acids. Looked up from germline, CDR1 is SGHRS and CDR2 is YFSETQ. The DNA for the CDR3 is TGCGCCAGCAGCTTGAGAGGTCAGGGAGAACCAAACACCATATATTTT. Translated, it gives CASSLRGQGEPNTIYF.

In this sample, this clonotype turned up many times. The V and J genes are TRBV2 and TRBJ2-5; no clear D gene. The V and J ends lost 7 bases and 2 bases respectively, with 11 bases between them. CDR1 is SNHLY, CDR2 FYNNEI, per germline. This CDR3 is built from 13 residues. The CDR3 DNA follows: TGTGCCAGCATTGGTTCGTTACAAGAGACCCAGTACTTC. Translated, it gives CASIGSLQETQYF. Together with reference TRBV2 and TRBJ2-5, the CDR3 gives the full variable domain: EPEVTQTPSHQVTQMGQEVILRCVPISNHLYFYWYRQILGQKVEFLVSFYNNEISEKSEIFDDQFSVERPDGSNFTLKIRSTKLEDSAMYFCASIGSLQETQYFGPGTRLLVL.

This clonotype was observed at least ten times. The V call is TRBV27, the J call TRBJ2-7, with TRBD2 as a possible D gene (5 bases). The CDR3 consists of 15 residues. Per germline, CDR1 MNHEY and CDR2 SMNVEV (reference sequence). V gave up 3 bases and J gave up 2 bases, with 14 bases separating them. This CDR3 reads CASSFGVKGAYEQYF. In DNA, the CDR3 is TGTGCCAGCAGTTTCGGGGTGAAGGGCGCCTACGAGCAGTACTTC.

This chain uses TRBV28 with TRBJ2-5, with 12 bases identical to TRBD2. The CDR3 extends over 16 amino acids. Per germline, CDR1 MDHEN and CDR2 SYDVKM. After removal of 3 bases from V and 5 bases from J, the junction contained 7 bases not matched to a gene. This CDR3 is CASSFPYTSGRETQYF. The CDR3 bases are TGTGCCAGCAGTTTCCCTTATACTAGCGGGAGGGAGACCCAGTACTTC.

On this clonotype itself: Relative to the germline gene, one junction end is altered; a read error may explain this. The rearrangement uses TRBV6-1 and TRBJ2-2; TRBD1 matches at 10 bases. The CDR3 has 14 amino acids. CDR1 MNHNS and CDR2 SASEGT come from the germline V gene. The CDR3 here is CASREGQGYGELFF. The CDR3 DNA reads as TGTGCCAGCAGAGAGGGACAGGGGTACGGGGAGCTGTTCTTT.

This clonotype was seen only a few times. The V and J genes are TRBV6-1 and TRBJ2-7, with 7 positions matching TRBD2. V shed 8 bases, J shed 0 bases, and the junction held 4 bases outside the gene matches. The CDR3 extends over 13 amino acids. Germline CDR1 reads MNHNS; CDR2 reads SASEGT. CDR3 amino acids: CASGEGNSYEQYF. DNA for the CDR3: TGTGCCAGCGGGGAGGGGAACTCCTACGAGCAGTACTTC.

At least ten counts were recorded for this clonotype. The DNA of the CDR3 is TGCGCCAGCAGCCAAGATTCTATTATAGGGAATCCACACCGCACCGGGGAGCTGTTTTTT. Translated, it gives CASSQDSIIGNPHRTGELFF. V and J are TRBV4-1 and TRBJ2-2, with unresolved D. Trimming took off 0 bases at V and 4 bases at J, with 24 bases between the two ends. CDR3 size: 20 residues. Germline V CDR1 and CDR2: MGHRA, YSYEKL.

This clonotype was seen once. This sequence is one base from a far larger clone and is likely a read error. The chain uses TRBV28 and TRBJ2-3, with 7 bases fitting TRBD1. The CDR3 is 14 residues long. Germline V gene data show CDR1 as MDHEN and CDR2 as SYDVKM. V shed 4 bases and J 4 bases; nucleotides not matched to a gene: 5. CDR3 amino acids: CASSSNQGADTQYF. In DNA form, the CDR3 reads TGTGCCAGCAGTTCCAACCAGGGGGCAGATACGCAGTATTTT.

About this clonotype itself: A much larger clone differs from this one at a single base, so this may be a read error. This chain links TRBV25-1 with TRBJ1-1; 8 bases map to TRBD1. CDR1 MGHDK and CDR2 SYGVNS come from the germline V gene. The CDR3 runs to 12 residues. This chain's CDR3 is CASRGTGSIASF. CDR3 in DNA: TGTGCCAGCAGGGGGACAGGTAGTATAGCTTCCTTT.

Remarks on this clonotype: At one end, the junction sequence differs from germline, possibly due to a read error. V and J are TRBV11-2 and TRBJ2-3; 15 bases are shared with TRBD2. Germline CDR1 reads SGHAT; CDR2 reads FQNNGV. This CDR3 comprises 17 residues. In DNA, the CDR3 is TGTGCCAACAGCTCCGGTGGACTAGCGGGGGGGCTAGATACGCAGTATTTT. It translates to CANSSGGLAGGLDTQYF.

By sample fraction, this clonotype is medium-sized (0.01 to 0.1%). V gene TRBV6-9 combines with J gene TRBJ2-6; no clear D. Per the germline V gene, CDR1 is MNHGY and CDR2 is SVAAGI. The CDR3 runs 13 residues. V dropped 6 bases and J dropped 3 bases, with 6 bases sitting between them. The CDR3 reads CASRGNGANVLTF. The DNA of the CDR3 is TGTGCCAGCAGGGGGAATGGGGCCAACGTCCTGACTTTC.

A word on this clonotype: A far larger clone is off by one base, so a read error is likely. The chain has TRBV12-3 or TRBV12-4 and TRBJ2-5; D is uncertain. The end of the DNA is better explained by TRBJ2-1, so the J call may be wrong. The CDR3 is 12 residues long. CDR3: CASNFATNEQFF. The DNA of the CDR3 is TGTGCCAGCAATTTCGCTACCAATGAGCAGTTCTTC.

The V and J genes are TRBV27 and TRBJ2-7, with 8 bases aligning to TRBD1. The V segment lost 2 bases and the J segment 4 bases; nucleotides outside the gene matches: 7. Per the germline V gene, CDR1 is MNHEY and CDR2 is SMNVEV (reference sequence). The CDR3 covers 15 residues. Written as DNA, the CDR3 is TGTGCCAGCAGTTTAAGAGGGCAGGGGGCTTACGAGCAGTACTTC. It encodes CASSLRGQGAYEQYF.

Within the sample, this clonotype is medium-sized. This chain joins TRBV6-5 and TRBJ2-7; TRBD1 matches at 8 bases. The CDR3 contains 13 residues. V shed 1 base, J shed 6 bases, and the junction held 2 bases outside the gene matches. Germline V gene lookup returns CDR1 MNHEY and CDR2 SVGAGI. The CDR3 DNA is TGTGCCAGCAGTTACTGGACAGGGTCCGAGCAGTACTTC. This codes for CASSYWTGSEQYF.

Details on this clonotype: The CDR3 ends on some other residue instead of the conserved phenylalanine or tryptophan, so this is likely a read error. The chain joins TRBV19 to TRBJ1-1, with D perhaps matching TRBD1 (6 bases). V lost 8 bases to trimming and J lost 7 bases, with 20 bases between them. The CDR3 is 14 residues long. The V gene's germline CDR1 is LNHDA and CDR2 SQIVND (reference sequence). Here the CDR3 reads CASYQGPPFFEAFL. The CDR3 nucleotides read TGTGCCAGTTATCAGGGGCCCCCTTTCTTTGAAGCTTTCCTT.

This clonotype was counted once. The junction shows a germline mismatch at one end, possibly a read error. The chain joins TRBV14 to TRBJ2-6; 7 bases map to TRBD1. Germline V gives CDR1 SGHDN, CDR2 FVKESK. There are 19 residues in the CDR3. CDR3 region: CASVWQKGQVLSWANVLTF. In DNA form, the CDR3 reads TGTGCCAGCGTCTGGCAAAAAGGACAGGTACTCTCTTGGGCTAACGTCCTGACTTTC.

By frequency in the sample, this clonotype is medium-sized. The chain joins TRBV20-1 to TRBJ2-1; TRBD1 matches at 7 bases. V trimming: 5 bases; J trimming: 3 bases; junction bases outside the gene matches: 10. CDR3 length: 15 amino acids. Per germline, CDR1 DFQATT and CDR2 SNEGSKA (reference sequence). The CDR3 DNA reads as TGCAGTGCTGGCGAAACGACAGGGCTCTACAATGAGCAGTTCTTC. Translating it yields CSAGETTGLYNEQFF.

With regard to this clonotype: A far larger clone is just one base off, so this is likely a read error. The gene calls are TRBV6-8 and TRBJ2-1; 9 bases align to TRBD2. Losses at the gene ends were 0 bases for V and 3 bases for J; bases not matched to a gene: 6. The CDR3 consists of 17 residues. The germline V gene encodes CDR1 MNHGY and CDR2 SAAAGT. The CDR3 loop is CASSYSFPSGIYNEQFF. DNA of the CDR3: TGTGCCAGCAGTTACTCTTTTCCTAGCGGGATCTACAATGAGCAGTTCTTC.

To note about this clonotype: A much more abundant neighbour one base away suggests this may be a read error. Here the CDR3 DNA reads TGTGCCATCAGTACTCAGGGGGCCGCGAACACCGGGGAGCTGTTTTTT. This codes for CAISTQGAANTGELFF. The rearrangement joins TRBV10-3 to TRBJ2-2; TRBD1 agrees at 8 bases. The CDR3 sequence is 16 residues long. Trimming took 5 bases from V and 0 from J; bases not matched to a gene: 5. Germline loops: CDR1 ENHRY, CDR2 SYGVKD.